These T cell receptor beta chains were read from a single sample in a study of shared clonotypes between healthy human individuals. Assay used: immunoSEQ multiplex PCR; TCRdb lists only in-frame clones, some missing. Here the sample spans approximately 400,000 clones, about 96% being singletons. Sequenced input: memory CD8+ T cells sorted from blood. The receptors originated from a man aged 25 to 45 in good health. CDR3s include the opening cysteine and the closing phenylalanine or tryptophan. A D gene is named only where the DNA matches it firmly. Clone size appears in some rows only: once, few, many, or a class for an expanded clone.

abundance: NA; d_gene: NA; v_gene: TRBV2; j_gene: TRBJ2-1; CDR3aa: CASSGDLATLSYNEQFF; CDR3nt: TGTGCCAGCAGTGGGGACTTAGCAACGTTATCCTACAATGAGCAGTTCTTC
abundance: NA; d_gene: NA; v_gene: TRBV27; j_gene: TRBJ2-1; CDR3aa: CASSIEDALGNEQFF; CDR3nt: TGTGCCAGCAGTATAGAGGATGCGCTGGGCAATGAGCAGTTCTTC
abundance: once; d_gene: NA; v_gene: TRBV9; j_gene: TRBJ2-2; CDR3aa: CASSASRPTGELFF; CDR3nt: TGTGCCAGCAGCGCCTCGAGACCCACCGGGGAGCTGTTTTTT
abundance: NA; d_gene: NA; v_gene: TRBV28; j_gene: TRBJ1-4; CDR3aa: CASRRQNGEKLFF; CDR3nt: TGTGCCAGCAGAAGACAGAATGGTGAAAAACTGTTTTTT
abundance: NA; d_gene: TRBD1; v_gene: TRBV19; j_gene: TRBJ1-5; CDR3aa: CASGTVGNQPQHF; CDR3nt: TGTGCCAGCGGGACAGTTGGCAATCAGCCCCAGCATTTT
abundance: NA; d_gene: NA; v_gene: TRBV28; j_gene: TRBJ2-7; CDR3aa: CASSFGGPIPYEQYF; CDR3nt: TGTGCCAGCAGTTTCGGGGGGCCCATCCCGTACGAGCAGTACTTC
abundance: NA; d_gene: TRBD1; v_gene: TRBV28; j_gene: TRBJ1-2; CDR3aa: CASKRTGRSSYGYTF; CDR3nt: TGTGCCAGCAAGAGGACAGGTAGAAGTTCCTACGGCTACACCTTC
abundance: NA; d_gene: NA; v_gene: TRBV27; j_gene: TRBJ2-5; CDR3aa: CASSLMRGRETQYF; CDR3nt: TGTGCCAGCAGTTTAATGCGGGGAAGAGAGACCCAGTACTTC
abundance: NA; d_gene: TRBD1; v_gene: TRBV19; j_gene: TRBJ2-2; CDR3aa: CASSIVTGDTGELFF; CDR3nt: TGTGCCAGTAGTATCGTGACAGGGGACACCGGGGAGCTGTTTTTT
abundance: NA; d_gene: NA; v_gene: TRBV28; j_gene: TRBJ2-1; CDR3aa: CASSFEDPGEQFF; CDR3nt: TGTGCCAGCAGTTTTGAAGACCCGGGCGAGCAGTTCTTC
abundance: NA; d_gene: TRBD1; v_gene: TRBV11-1; j_gene: TRBJ2-5; CDR3aa: CASIGTGLRETQYF; CDR3nt: TGTGCCAGCATCGGGACAGGCCTGAGGGAGACCCAGTACTTC
abundance: NA; d_gene: NA; v_gene: TRBV6-5; j_gene: TRBJ1-1; CDR3aa: CASSSTGITEAFF; CDR3nt: TGTGCCAGCAGCTCGACAGGCATCACTGAAGCTTTCTTT
abundance: NA; d_gene: TRBD1; v_gene: TRBV5-4; j_gene: TRBJ2-2; CDR3aa: CASSFRTGSNTGELFF; CDR3nt: TGTGCCAGCAGCTTTAGGACAGGGTCGAACACCGGGGAGCTGTTTTTT
abundance: NA; d_gene: NA; v_gene: TRBV28; j_gene: TRBJ1-5; CDR3aa: CATIRDNNQPQHF; CDR3nt: TGTGCCACCATCCGGGACAACAATCAGCCCCAGCATTTT
abundance: NA; d_gene: TRBD2; v_gene: TRBV10-2; j_gene: TRBJ2-3; CDR3aa: CASSDLETSGGGTDTQYF; CDR3nt: TGCGCCAGCAGTGACCTCGAGACTAGCGGGGGAGGCACAGATACGCAGTATTTT
abundance: NA; d_gene: NA; v_gene: TRBV5-1; j_gene: TRBJ2-3; CDR3aa: CASSLGTPSYTDTQYF; CDR3nt: TGCGCCAGCAGCTTGGGAACCCCGTCTTACACAGATACGCAGTATTTT
abundance: NA; d_gene: TRBD2; v_gene: TRBV6-5; j_gene: TRBJ2-7; CDR3aa: CASSYLAGEESEQYF; CDR3nt: TGTGCCAGCAGTTACCTAGCGGGAGAGGAGAGCGAGCAGTACTTC
abundance: NA; d_gene: TRBD1; v_gene: TRBV10-3; j_gene: TRBJ2-7; CDR3aa: CAMAGTGGYEQYF; CDR3nt: TGTGCCATGGCCGGGACAGGGGGCTACGAGCAGTACTTC
abundance: NA; d_gene: NA; v_gene: TRBV10-3; j_gene: TRBJ1-4; CDR3aa: CAISEGGSNEKLFF; CDR3nt: TGTGCCATCAGTGAAGGGGGATCTAATGAAAAACTGTTTTTT
abundance: NA; d_gene: TRBD1; v_gene: TRBV7-3; j_gene: TRBJ2-2; CDR3aa: CASSATGGNTGELFF; CDR3nt: TGTGCCAGCAGCGCGACAGGGGGGAACACCGGGGAGCTGTTTTTT
abundance: once; d_gene: TRBD2; v_gene: TRBV28; j_gene: TRBJ2-7; CDR3aa: CASSSAGRGNYEQYF; CDR3nt: TGTGCCAGCAGTTCGGCAGGGCGGGGGAACTACGAGCAGTACTTC
abundance: NA; d_gene: NA; v_gene: TRBV30; j_gene: TRBJ1-2; CDR3aa: CAWSLTGGGGYTF; CDR3nt: TGTGCCTGGAGTCTCACGGGGGGTGGCGGCTACACCTTC
abundance: once; d_gene: NA; v_gene: TRBV29-1; j_gene: TRBJ2-3; CDR3aa: CSVATITSTDTQYF; CDR3nt: TGCAGCGTTGCAACCATCACTAGCACAGATACGCAGTATTTT
abundance: NA; d_gene: NA; v_gene: TRBV18; j_gene: TRBJ2-3; CDR3aa: CASSLQLGGDTQYF; CDR3nt: TGTGCCAGCTCCCTCCAATTGGGGGGAGATACGCAGTATTTT
abundance: once; d_gene: NA; v_gene: TRBV12-5; j_gene: TRBJ2-7; CDR3aa: CASGPETSEPYEQYF; CDR3nt: TGTGCTAGTGGCCCCGAGACGTCCGAGCCCTACGAGCAGTACTTC
abundance: NA; d_gene: TRBD1; v_gene: TRBV30; j_gene: TRBJ2-7; CDR3aa: CAWSSGTGYEQYF; CDR3nt: TGTGCCTGGAGTTCCGGGACAGGCTACGAGCAGTACTTC
abundance: NA; d_gene: TRBD1; v_gene: TRBV6-1; j_gene: TRBJ2-7; CDR3aa: CASRRTGESYEQYF; CDR3nt: TGTGCCAGCAGAAGGACAGGGGAATCCTACGAGCAGTACTTC
abundance: NA; d_gene: NA; v_gene: TRBV19; j_gene: TRBJ2-2; CDR3aa: CASSIGGELFF; CDR3nt: TGTGCCAGTAGTATAGGCGGGGAGCTGTTTTTT
abundance: NA; d_gene: NA; v_gene: TRBV5-8; j_gene: TRBJ1-1; CDR3aa: CASSWGRQSPNTEAFF; CDR3nt: TGTGCCAGCAGCTGGGGGAGACAGTCCCCGAACACTGAAGCTTTCTTT
abundance: NA; d_gene: TRBD1; v_gene: TRBV5-4; j_gene: TRBJ2-7; CDR3aa: CASSSAGTGASEQYF; CDR3nt: TGTGCCAGCAGCTCGGCGGGTACAGGGGCAAGCGAGCAGTACTTC
abundance: NA; d_gene: NA; v_gene: TRBV5-6; j_gene: TRBJ1-1; CDR3aa: CASSWRAFF; CDR3nt: TGTGCCAGCAGCTGGAGGGCTTTCTTT
abundance: NA; d_gene: NA; v_gene: TRBV28; j_gene: TRBJ2-5; CDR3aa: CASSLPLETQYF; CDR3nt: TGTGCCAGCAGTTTACCCTTAGAGACCCAGTACTTC
abundance: NA; d_gene: NA; v_gene: TRBV27; j_gene: TRBJ2-5; CDR3aa: CASSLSKAGWYQETQYF; CDR3nt: TGTGCCAGCAGTTTATCGAAAGCAGGGTGGTACCAAGAGACCCAGTACTTC